This T cell receptor beta chain was recorded in a study of regulatory T cells in long-lasting Graves disease. The overall study: Over 5 years of antithyroid drugs plus positive TSH receptor antibodies defined persistent Graves' disease. Study findings and constraints: TRBV28, TRBJ1-2 and TRBJ2-5 were favored in persistent disease. The TCR repertoire of persistent Graves' patients was less diverse than that of newly diagnosed ones.

This CDR3 is 14 amino acids long. With 4 bases removed from V and 5 bases from J, the gap between germline ends came to 11 bases. CDR1 is MGHDK, CDR2 SYGVNS, per germline. Specified time point: persistent/refractory GD, antithyroid drugs over 5 years with positive TRAb. PBMCs provided the RNA from which the TCR library was made. This clonotype has just a few counts. Antigen: not known. Building of the TCR beta libraries involved iRepertoire HTBI primers and Arm-PCR of CDR3 regions. TCRdb recomputed calls from the multiplex PCR reads with MiXCR, one row per CDR3 protein. The repertoire has 500,000 to 800,000 distinct CDR3 sequences, approximately 31% of them found once; the top ten carry about 42%.

The J gene is TRBJ1-4, the V gene TRBV25-1; D may be TRBD1 (5 bases). The sample consisted of peripheral blood mononuclear cells (PBMCs), taken when the disease was refractory, from a patient treated with antithyroid drugs. This clonotype originated in a female donor with Graves disease. The CDR3 region is CASSGEDKNEKLFF. CDR3 nucleotide sequence: TGTGCCAGCAGTGGAGAGGACAAAAATGAAAAACTGTTTTTT.